This is a list of T cell receptor beta chains from one sample in a study of CD8 T cells in Susac syndrome. From the immunoSEQ multiplex PCR reads, TCRdb called clonotypes with MiXCR, one entry per CDR3 protein. The table has 300,000 or so distinct CDR3 sequences, about 90% seen once; the top ten hold about 0.063%. Source material: CD4+ T cells from PBMCs. These receptor sequences come from a human donor with multiple sclerosis. The CDR3 runs from the conserved cysteine through the conserved F or W. The order of the fields is D gene, clone size, J gene, V gene, CDR3 protein, CDR3 DNA. D genes are given only for firm matches. The listing skips clone size in some rows; elsewhere it reads once, few, many or a size class.

. | . | TRBJ1-2 | TRBV6-1 | CASSDLKGNYGYTF | TGTGCCAGCAGTGACTTGAAGGGGAACTATGGCTACACCTTC
TRBD1 | . | TRBJ1-2 | TRBV7-9 | CASSPTGAGYTF | TGTGCCAGCAGCCCGACAGGGGCCGGCTACACCTTC
. | . | TRBJ1-5 | TRBV7-9 | CASSPARANQPQHF | TGTGCCAGCAGCCCCGCCCGGGCAAACCAGCCCCAGCATTTT
TRBD1 | . | TRBJ2-3 | TRBV7-9 | CASSFVRGRVDTQYF | TGTGCCAGCAGCTTCGTTAGGGGGCGAGTCGATACGCAGTATTTT
. | . | TRBJ2-7 | TRBV5-1 | CASSPPLASDEQYF | TGCGCCAGCAGCCCGCCTTTAGCTTCGGACGAGCAGTACTTC
TRBD2 | . | TRBJ2-7 | TRBV20-1 | CSASSGMTHEQYF | TGCAGTGCTAGTAGCGGGATGACCCACGAGCAGTACTTC
. | . | TRBJ2-1 | TRBV29-1 | CSVSGTPSSYNEQFF | TGCAGCGTCTCCGGGACTCCTAGCTCCTACAATGAGCAGTTCTTC
. | . | TRBJ2-1 | TRBV29-1 | CRAGDNEQFF | TGCAGAGCTGGGGACAATGAGCAGTTCTTC
. | . | TRBJ1-2 | TRBV20-1 | CSAPKSGGGYTF | TGCAGTGCTCCCAAATCGGGAGGTGGCTACACCTTC
. | . | TRBJ2-2 | TRBV7-9 | CASSSGGPLYTGELFF | TGTGCCAGCAGCTCTGGGGGTCCCCTTTACACCGGGGAGCTGTTTTTT
. | . | TRBJ2-5 | TRBV19 | CAPTGGETQYF | TGTGCTCCTACCGGAGGGGAGACCCAGTACTTC
. | few | TRBJ1-5 | TRBV3-1 | CASSQRGNQPQHF | TGTGCCAGCAGCCAACGTGGGAATCAGCCCCAGCATTTT
. | . | TRBJ1-2 | TRBV27 | CASSPARGGKNYGYTF | TGTGCCAGCAGTCCCGCCCGAGGGGGAAAAAACTATGGCTACACCTTC
TRBD1 | . | TRBJ2-7 | TRBV20-1 | CSAQDGTGPYEQYF | TGCAGTGCTCAAGACGGGACAGGGCCCTACGAGCAGTACTTC
TRBD2 | . | TRBJ2-3 | TRBV4-2 | CASSPDGASGSTLASTDTQYF | TGTGCCAGCAGCCCGGACGGGGCTAGCGGATCCACACTGGCTAGCACAGATACGCAGTATTTT
TRBD2 | . | TRBJ2-3 | TRBV7-3 | CASSLIGGGGRAADTQYF | TGTGCCAGCAGCTTAATAGGAGGTGGCGGGAGGGCCGCAGATACGCAGTATTTT
. | . | TRBJ2-1 | TRBV6-4 | CASSAGARRWRGNEQFF | TGTGCCAGCAGTGCTGGGGCCCGGAGGTGGAGGGGGAATGAGCAGTTCTTC
TRBD1 | . | TRBJ1-1 | TRBV29-1 | CSVPDESSFTGGTEAFF | TGCAGCGTTCCTGATGAAAGCTCGTTTACAGGGGGCACTGAAGCTTTCTTT
. | . | TRBJ1-3 | TRBV12-5 | CASGSWSRAGNTIYF | TGTGCTAGTGGTTCCTGGAGCCGGGCTGGAAACACCATATATTTT
. | . | TRBJ2-5 | TRBV7-2 | CASSLGRAQETQYF | TGTGCCAGCAGCTTGGGTAGGGCTCAAGAGACCCAGTACTTC
TRBD1 | . | TRBJ1-2 | TRBV29-1 | CSVDQGDYGYTF | TGCAGCGTTGATCAGGGGGACTATGGCTACACCTTC
. | . | TRBJ2-1 | TRBV7-2 | CASSFSSAGTALGQFF | TGTGCCAGCAGCTTTTCTAGCGCCGGCACGGCGCTCGGGCAGTTCTTC
TRBD1 | . | TRBJ1-2 | TRBV20-1 | CSARGRDRETYGYTF | TGCAGTGCTAGAGGACGGGACAGGGAGACCTATGGCTACACCTTC
. | . | TRBJ2-1 | TRBV7-2 | CASSLGGGRWEQFF | TGTGCCAGCAGCTTAGGAGGGGGGCGCTGGGAGCAGTTCTTC
TRBD1 | . | TRBJ2-1 | TRBV12-3/TRBV12-4 | CASSAGTGAYGEQFF | TGTGCCAGCAGTGCCGGGACAGGGGCATATGGTGAGCAGTTCTTC
TRBD2 | . | TRBJ2-3 | TRBV3-1 | CASSLAGVWGTDTQYF | TGTGCCAGCAGCCTGGCGGGAGTATGGGGCACAGATACGCAGTATTTT
. | . | TRBJ1-1 | TRBV10-3 | CAISEYQASEAFF | TGTGCCATCAGTGAGTATCAGGCGAGTGAAGCTTTCTTT
. | . | TRBJ1-1 | TRBV19 | CASSGPWGVNTEAFF | TGTGCCAGTAGTGGGCCGTGGGGGGTGAACACTGAAGCTTTCTTT
TRBD1 | . | TRBJ1-5 | TRBV29-1 | CSAGDRGNQPQHF | TGCAGCGCCGGGGACAGAGGCAATCAGCCCCAGCATTTT
. | . | TRBJ2-3 | TRBV3-1 | CASSQEFQWGKDTQYF | TGTGCCAGCAGCCAAGAATTCCAGTGGGGGAAGGATACGCAGTATTTT
TRBD2 | . | TRBJ2-7 | TRBV29-1 | CSVTTSFGSEQYF | TGCAGCGTTACGACTAGCTTTGGGTCCGAGCAGTACTTC
. | . | TRBJ1-2 | TRBV7-9 | CASSATRQAQYGYTF | TGTGCCAGCAGCGCAACCCGACAGGCCCAATATGGCTACACCTTC
. | . | TRBJ2-1 | TRBV6-1 | CASRGHMGEQFF | TGTGCCAGCAGGGGTCATATGGGTGAGCAGTTCTTC
. | . | TRBJ1-5 | TRBV20-1 | CSAQRGYQPQHF | TGCAGTGCTCAGAGAGGTTATCAGCCCCAGCATTTT
. | . | TRBJ2-1 | TRBV20-1 | CSARDSNLGLSYNEQFF | TGCAGTGCTAGAGACTCGAATCTTGGGCTCTCCTACAATGAGCAGTTCTTC
. | . | TRBJ1-2 | TRBV7-9 | CASSFTTVPSGYTF | TGTGCCAGCAGCTTCACTACAGTTCCAAGCGGCTACACCTTC
. | . | TRBJ2-3 | TRBV6-6 | CASSSYEERTDTQYF | TGTGCCAGCAGTTCCTATGAGGAGCGCACAGATACGCAGTATTTT
TRBD2 | . | TRBJ2-1 | TRBV29-1 | CSARTSGNNEQFF | TGCAGCGCAAGGACTAGCGGTAACAATGAGCAGTTCTTC
. | . | TRBJ2-5 | TRBV7-9 | CASIAGTVQETQYF | TGTGCCAGCATCGCCGGGACGGTCCAAGAGACCCAGTACTTC
. | . | TRBJ2-3 | TRBV12-3/TRBV12-4 | CASSPLPHTDTQYF | TGTGCCAGCTCCCCCCTTCCCCACACAGATACGCAGTATTTT
TRBD1 | . | TRBJ2-3 | TRBV3-1 | CASSHPGQRGQDTQYF | TGTGCCAGCAGCCACCCGGGACAAAGGGGGCAAGATACGCAGTATTTT
. | . | TRBJ1-1 | TRBV2 | CASSGGRRTGTEAFF | TGTGCCAGCAGTGGCGGACGGCGCACTGGGACTGAAGCTTTCTTT
TRBD2 | . | TRBJ2-1 | TRBV7-3 | CASSPLGLAGGLYNEQFF | TGTGCCAGCAGCCCTCTTGGACTAGCGGGGGGGCTCTACAATGAGCAGTTCTTC
TRBD2 | . | TRBJ2-5 | TRBV5-1 | CASSLPSGGIETQYF | TGCGCCAGCAGCTTGCCTAGCGGGGGAATTGAGACCCAGTACTTC
. | . | TRBJ2-1 | TRBV10-3 | CAISPGGAGAEQFF | TGTGCCATCAGCCCCGGAGGCGCGGGGGCTGAGCAGTTCTTC
TRBD2 | . | TRBJ2-3 | TRBV20-1 | CSALHRGGGADTQYF | TGCAGTGCTCTTCACCGCGGGGGAGGGGCAGATACGCAGTATTTT
. | . | TRBJ2-6 | TRBV4-3 | CASSPEAKPGANVLTF | TGCGCCAGCAGCCCAGAGGCGAAGCCGGGGGCCAACGTCCTGACTTTC
. | . | TRBJ2-1 | TRBV6-2/TRBV6-3 | CASSYRDYNEQFF | TGTGCCAGCAGTTACCGGGACTACAATGAGCAGTTCTTC
TRBD1 | . | TRBJ1-1 | TRBV7-6 | CASSTAGQGTEAFF | TGTGCCAGCAGCACAGCAGGACAGGGAACTGAAGCTTTCTTT
. | . | TRBJ2-5 | TRBV5-1 | CASSLESQLETQYF | TGCGCCAGCAGCTTGGAAAGCCAGCTTGAGACCCAGTACTTC
. | . | TRBJ2-2 | TRBV7-9 | CASSQLVTGELFF | TGTGCCAGCAGCCAACTAGTTACCGGGGAGCTGTTTTTT
TRBD1 | . | TRBJ2-1 | TRBV7-2 | CASSFATGTGGSNEQFF | TGTGCCAGCAGCTTTGCTACCGGGACAGGGGGTTCCAATGAGCAGTTCTTC
. | . | TRBJ2-5 | TRBV20-1 | CSARRGQETQYF | TGCAGTGCTAGGAGGGGACAAGAGACCCAGTACTTC